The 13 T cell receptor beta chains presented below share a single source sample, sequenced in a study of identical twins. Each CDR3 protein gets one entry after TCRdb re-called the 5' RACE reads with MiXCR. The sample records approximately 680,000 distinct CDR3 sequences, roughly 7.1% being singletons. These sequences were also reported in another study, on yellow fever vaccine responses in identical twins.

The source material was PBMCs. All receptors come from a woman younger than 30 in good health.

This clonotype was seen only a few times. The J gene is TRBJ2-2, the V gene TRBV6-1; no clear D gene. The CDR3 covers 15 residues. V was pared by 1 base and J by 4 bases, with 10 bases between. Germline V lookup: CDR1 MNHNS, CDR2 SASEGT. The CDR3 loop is CASSEVITGTGELFF. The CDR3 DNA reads TGTGCCAGCAGTGAAGTAATCACGGGCACCGGGGAGCTGTTTTTT.

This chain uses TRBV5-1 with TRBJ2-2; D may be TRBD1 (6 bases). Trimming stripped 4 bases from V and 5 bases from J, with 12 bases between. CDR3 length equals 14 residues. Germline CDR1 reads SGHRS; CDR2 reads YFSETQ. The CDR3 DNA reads TGCGCCAGCAGCACGGACAGTCAAACCGGGGAGCTGTTTTTT. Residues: CASSTDSQTGELFF.

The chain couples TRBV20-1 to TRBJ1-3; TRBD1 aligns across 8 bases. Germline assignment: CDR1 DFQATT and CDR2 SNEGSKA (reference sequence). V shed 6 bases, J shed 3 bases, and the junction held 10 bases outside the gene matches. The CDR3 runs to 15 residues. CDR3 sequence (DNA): TGCAGTGCGAGCCCTGACAGGGGCTTTGGAAACACCATATATTTT. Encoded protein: CSASPDRGFGNTIYF.

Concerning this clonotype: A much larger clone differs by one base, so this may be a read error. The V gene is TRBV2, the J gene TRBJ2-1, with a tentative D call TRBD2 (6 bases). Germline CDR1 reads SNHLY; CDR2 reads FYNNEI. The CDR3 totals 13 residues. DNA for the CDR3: TGTTCCAGAGGGACTCCCCAAGGTAATGAGCAGTTCTTC. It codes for CSRGTPQGNEQFF.

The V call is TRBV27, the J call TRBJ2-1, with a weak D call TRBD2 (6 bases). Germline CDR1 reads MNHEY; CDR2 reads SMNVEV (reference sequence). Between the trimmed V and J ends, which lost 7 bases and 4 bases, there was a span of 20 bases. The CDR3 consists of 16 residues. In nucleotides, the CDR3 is TGTGCCAGCAAATTAACTGGGCTAGCGAGGTACAATGAGCAGTTCTTC. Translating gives CASKLTGLARYNEQFF.

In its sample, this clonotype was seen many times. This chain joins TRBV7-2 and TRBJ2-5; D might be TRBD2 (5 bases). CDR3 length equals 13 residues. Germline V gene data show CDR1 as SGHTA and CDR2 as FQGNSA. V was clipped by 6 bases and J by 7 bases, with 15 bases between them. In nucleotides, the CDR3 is TGTGCCAGCAGTGCGGGTCAAAAGGGGACCCAGTACTTC. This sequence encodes CASSAGQKGTQYF.

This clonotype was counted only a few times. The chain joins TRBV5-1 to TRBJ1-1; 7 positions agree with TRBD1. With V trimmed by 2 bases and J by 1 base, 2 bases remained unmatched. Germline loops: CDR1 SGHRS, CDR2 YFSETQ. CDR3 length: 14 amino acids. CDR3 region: CASSFWTGNTEAFF. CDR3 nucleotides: TGCGCCAGCAGCTTTTGGACAGGGAACACTGAAGCTTTCTTT.

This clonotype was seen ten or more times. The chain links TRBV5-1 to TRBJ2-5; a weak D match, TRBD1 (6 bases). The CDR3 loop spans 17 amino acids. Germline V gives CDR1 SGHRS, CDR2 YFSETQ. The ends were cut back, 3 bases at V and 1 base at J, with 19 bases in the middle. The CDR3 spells CASSSEPLTGLQETQYF. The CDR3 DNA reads TGCGCCAGCAGCTCGGAACCCCTGACAGGTCTCCAAGAGACCCAGTACTTC.

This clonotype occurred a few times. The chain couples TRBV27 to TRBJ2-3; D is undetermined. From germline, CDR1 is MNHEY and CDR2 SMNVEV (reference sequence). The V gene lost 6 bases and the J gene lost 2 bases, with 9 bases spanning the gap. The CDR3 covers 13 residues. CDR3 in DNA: TGTGCCAGCAGACTACTGCCCACAGATACGCAGTATTTT. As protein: CASRLLPTDTQYF.

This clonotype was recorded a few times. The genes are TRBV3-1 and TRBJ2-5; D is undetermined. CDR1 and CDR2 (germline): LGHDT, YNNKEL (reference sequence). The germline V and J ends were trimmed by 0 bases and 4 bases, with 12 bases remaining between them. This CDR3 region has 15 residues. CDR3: CASSQDHPVRETQYF. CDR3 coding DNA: TGTGCCAGCAGCCAAGATCATCCGGTAAGAGAGACCCAGTACTTC.

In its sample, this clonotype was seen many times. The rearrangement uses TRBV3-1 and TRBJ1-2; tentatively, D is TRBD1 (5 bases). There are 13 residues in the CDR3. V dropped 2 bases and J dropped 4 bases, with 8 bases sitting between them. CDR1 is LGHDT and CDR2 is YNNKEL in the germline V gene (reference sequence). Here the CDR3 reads CASSQQGSYGYTF. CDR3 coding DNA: TGTGCCAGCAGCCAACAGGGCAGCTATGGCTACACCTTC. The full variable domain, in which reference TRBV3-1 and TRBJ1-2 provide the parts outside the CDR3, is DTAVSQTPKYLVTQMGNDKSIKCEQNLGHDTMYWYKQDSKKFLKIMFSYNNKELIINETVPNRFSPKSPDKAHLNLHINSLELGDSAVYFCASSQQGSYGYTFGSGTRLTVV.

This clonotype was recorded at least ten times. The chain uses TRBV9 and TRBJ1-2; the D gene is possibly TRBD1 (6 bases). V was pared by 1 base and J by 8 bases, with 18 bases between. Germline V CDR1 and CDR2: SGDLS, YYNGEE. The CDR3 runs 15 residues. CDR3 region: CASSVTTQGAYGYTF. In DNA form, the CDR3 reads TGTGCCAGCAGCGTAACCACACAGGGTGCTTACGGCTACACCTTC. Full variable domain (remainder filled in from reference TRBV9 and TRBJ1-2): DSGVTQTPKHLITATGQRVTLRCSPRSGDLSVYWYQQSLDQGLQFLIQYYNGEERAKGNILERFSAQQFPDLHSELNLSSLELGDSALYFCASSVTTQGAYGYTFGSGTRLTVV.

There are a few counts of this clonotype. In DNA form, the CDR3 reads TGTGCCAGCAGCCCCACGGTTCGGCCCTACGAGCAGTACTTC. Translated: CASSPTVRPYEQYF. The V gene is TRBV7-7, the J gene TRBJ2-7; D remains unclear. V lost 5 bases, J lost 2 bases, and 13 bases lay in between. Germline V gives CDR1 SSHAT, CDR2 FNYEAQ (reference sequence). The CDR3 consists of 14 residues.